The source of this T cell receptor beta chain is a study of blood T cell repertoires in COVID-19 (dated by TCRdb to 2020 to 2022). For context, the study as a whole: Samples from collaborators originated in the United States, Italy and Spain and spanned both the acute and convalescent phases of COVID-19. The prospective study material was composed of cDNA or gDNA derived from T cells, B-cell-depleted T cells, or PBMCs. The samples were drawn from two sources: the first 160 participants of the ongoing ImmuneRACE study, and approximately 1,300 subjects contributed by 6 global collaborators. Where HLA class I and class II types were available, the types were taken from metadata supplied by the sample provider, not from assay-based typing. The dataset comprised deeply sampled blood TCRbeta repertoires from subjects exposed to, actively infected with, or recovered from COVID-19. A de-identified subject ID, COVID-19 status, age in years and sex were almost always included in the sample metadata. The repertoires were released in a freely available public database intended as a resource for research on the immune response to SARS-CoV-2. On the study overall, not on this receptor specifically: How much clinical and demographic metadata was included differed by source and by participant, and the metadata was provided uncurated.

Participants in the prospective study were aged 18 to 89 years, lived in some 24 United States geographic areas, and enrolled through a virtual design. In the prospective study, cohorts were assigned on the basis of participant-reported clinical history obtained from a screening survey and a study questionnaire. ImmuneRACE Cohort 3 recovered participants were defined by two consecutive negative NP/OP PCR tests, healthcare professional clearance, or symptom resolution. Mobile phlebotomists in the prospective study collected whole blood, serum and a nasopharyngeal or oropharyngeal swab from every participant. Participants in the prospective study had the option to provide additional blood draws and questionnaires over a 2-month period. Blood samples from the prospective study were shipped frozen or at room temperature prior to DNA extraction. On this clone: The target of this receptor is not known. No base quality values were provided; no much bigger clone lies one nucleotide off.

TCRbeta CDR3 regions were amplified from genomic DNA using the immunoSEQ Assay, a bias-controlled multiplex PCR. Regarding the original processing steps: The number of nucleated cells in each sample was estimated by amplification of reference gene primers within the assay. To quantify the absolute abundance of each unique TCRbeta CDR3 rearrangement, sequence reads were collapsed and filtered. For each sample, productive Simpson clonality was calculated as the square root of Simpson's diversity index across productive rearrangements. TCRdb mirrors the immuneACCESS table, restricted to in-frame sequences. Some clones are absent from its copies; in checked studies, under half trace to an unresolved V gene, and the reason for the others is unknown. The V and J calls and clone size are taken from that table; D and trimming were inferred from the DNA. The sample table lists about 470,000 clones, roughly 87% of them with a count of one. The ten largest clones capture roughly 0.72% of the sample.

From a lookup of the germline V gene (reference sequence), CDR1 and CDR2 are LNHDA and SQIVND. Trimming takes 5 bases off V and 6 bases off J; junction bases not matched to a gene: 6. The CDR3, from cysteine to phenylalanine, totals 14 residues. Here the CDR3 DNA is all that survives: 42 bases in frame from base 1. The sample taken for sequencing was PBMCs or T cells enriched from blood (not recorded which). The sequence was collected from a woman aged 18-29 years who had recovered from COVID-19. Recombination joined TRBV19 with TRBJ1-5; 8 bases in the middle match TRBD1. The DNA sequence is given as TGTGCCAGTAGTTTATACAGGGGGGTTCAGCCCCAGCATTTT. Protein translation: CASSLYRGVQPQHF. Full variable domain (CDR3 extended with the reference TRBV19 and TRBJ1-5 proteins): DGGITQSPKYLFRKEGQNVTLSCEQNLNHDAMYWYRQDPGQGLRLIYYSQIVNDFQKGDIAEGYSVSREKKESFPLTVTSAQKNPTAFYLCASSLYRGVQPQHFGDGTRLSIL.